Below are 25 T cell receptor beta chains sequenced from a single sample in a study of control samples from healthy donors and cancer patients. TCRdb's table, derived via immunoSEQ multiplex PCR, lists solely in-frame clones and lacks some. The data hold about 42,000 clones, with less than 85% observed a single time. The sequenced sample consisted of blood. These receptors all come from a man in his sixties in good health.

The chain uses TRBV6-2 or TRBV6-3 and TRBJ1-1; D perhaps matches TRBD1 (6 bases). Germline CDR1 and CDR2: MNHEY and SVGEGT. V was clipped by 5 bases and J by 1 base, with 17 bases between them. The CDR3 runs 16 residues. The CDR3 sequence: CASSKGDRSGNTEAFF. CDR3 in DNA: TGTGCCAGCAGTAAGGGAGACAGGTCGGGGAACACTGAAGCTTTCTTT.

This clone has just one count. The rearrangement uses TRBV14 and TRBJ2-5; 7 positions match TRBD2. Germline V CDR1 and CDR2: SGHDN, FVKESK. V gave up 4 bases and J gave up 5 bases; unmatched junction bases: 10. The CDR3 extends over 15 amino acids. CDR3 in DNA: TGTGCCAGCAGCCGAAGCGGGACTCCAAGGGAGACCCAGTACTTC. Translating it yields CASSRSGTPRETQYF. Full variable domain (rest looked up from reference TRBV14 and TRBJ2-5): EAGVTQFPSHSVIEKGQTVTLRCDPISGHDNLYWYRRVMGKEIKFLLHFVKESKQDESGMPNNRFLAERTGGTYSTLKVQPAELEDSGVYFCASSRSGTPRETQYFGPGTRLLVL.

The chain employs TRBV6-5 and TRBJ2-7; 11 nucleotides agree with TRBD2. The CDR3 loop spans 14 amino acids. Germline loops: CDR1 MNHEY, CDR2 SVGAGI. V shed 4 bases and J 3 bases; nucleotides not matched to a gene: 2. This CDR3 reads CASSLAGGLYEQYF. The CDR3 bases are TGTGCCAGCAGTTTAGCGGGGGGGCTCTACGAGCAGTACTTC.

The chain couples TRBV12-3 or TRBV12-4 to TRBJ2-5; D call uncertain. Trimming stripped 1 base from V and 4 bases from J, with 4 bases between. This CDR3 contains 12 residues. In DNA form, the CDR3 reads TGTGCCAGCAGTTTAGACGTAGAGACCCAGTACTTC. It specifies CASSLDVETQYF.

The chain joins TRBV7-9 to TRBJ1-1, with D hard to call. With 1 base removed from V and 12 bases from J, the gap between germline ends came to 18 bases. CDR1 and CDR2 (germline): SEHNR, FQNEAQ (reference sequence). This CDR3 is built from 14 residues. In DNA, the CDR3 is TGTGCCAGCAGCTTAGTTGAAGGTCCCACGCAATCTTTCTTT. Amino acids: CASSLVEGPTQSFF.

The chain carries TRBV27 and TRBJ2-7; the D is unclear. This CDR3 is built from 13 residues. Trimming cost V 3 bases and J 3 bases, with 9 bases left between them. Germline V gene sequence: CDR1 MNHEY, CDR2 SMNVEV (reference sequence). The CDR3 DNA sequence: TGTGCCAGCAGTTTGGCCCCTATCTACGAGCAGTACTTC. It specifies CASSLAPIYEQYF.

The rearrangement links TRBV7-2 to TRBJ1-5, with 9 positions matching TRBD1. Losses at the gene ends were 0 bases for V and 4 bases for J; bases not matched to a gene: 4. The CDR3 is 16 residues long. Germline V gene lookup returns CDR1 SGHTA and CDR2 FQGNSA. Here the CDR3 reads CASSLATGGANQPQHF. In DNA, the CDR3 is TGTGCCAGCAGCTTAGCGACAGGGGGTGCTAATCAGCCCCAGCATTTT.

V is TRBV12-3 or TRBV12-4 and J is TRBJ2-1, with 7 bases lining up with TRBD2. Losses at the gene ends were 8 bases for V and 7 bases for J; bases not matched to a gene: 8. The length of the CDR3 is 13 residues. The CDR3 is CASLYGGGNEQFF. The CDR3 DNA follows: TGTGCCAGCTTATATGGGGGGGGGAATGAGCAGTTCTTC.

The genes are TRBV14 and TRBJ2-7; D is undetermined. Per germline, CDR1 SGHDN and CDR2 FVKESK. This CDR3 region has 14 residues. Trimming took off 6 bases at V and 3 bases at J, with 15 bases between the two ends. CDR3 in amino acids: CASSESAKDYEQYF. CDR3 bases: TGTGCCAGCAGTGAGTCGGCCAAAGACTACGAGCAGTACTTC.

Here the CDR3 reads CASSLTGTGTRINEKLFF. The CDR3, as DNA: TGTGCCAGCAGCTTAACCGGGACAGGGACCCGAATAAATGAAAAACTGTTTTTT. This chain connects TRBV7-9 to TRBJ1-4; 9 nucleotides line up with TRBD1. V gave up 2 bases and J gave up 5 bases; unmatched junction bases: 12. This CDR3 is 18 amino acids long. Per the germline V gene, CDR1 is SEHNR and CDR2 is FQNEAQ (reference sequence).

V gene TRBV27 combines with J gene TRBJ1-2; no reliable D call. Per the germline V gene, CDR1 is MNHEY and CDR2 is SMNVEV (reference sequence). Trimming stripped 5 bases from V and 0 bases from J, with 7 bases between. This CDR3 is 13 amino acids long. CDR3: CASSPGANYGYTF. Here the CDR3 DNA reads TGTGCCAGCAGTCCGGGAGCTAACTATGGCTACACCTTC.

J is TRBJ1-1 and V is TRBV6-6, with TRBD1 identical over 7 bases. V lost 6 bases and J lost 5; bases outside the gene matches: 15. The CDR3 loop spans 16 amino acids. The germline gives CDR1 MNHNY, CDR2 SVGAGI (reference sequence). The CDR3 sequence is CASRYDTDREGTEAFF. The CDR3 DNA reads as TGTGCCAGCAGATACGATACAGACAGGGAGGGGACTGAAGCTTTCTTT.

V gene TRBV7-9 combines with J gene TRBJ2-5, with D possibly matching TRBD2 (5 bases). CDR1 and CDR2 (germline): SEHNR, FQNEAQ (reference sequence). Trimming shortened V by 5 bases and J by 2 bases, and 18 bases separated the two germline ends. CDR3 size: 16 residues. The DNA of the CDR3 is TGTGCCAGCAGCCCTCTCGGGAAGGGAAGACAAGAGACCCAGTACTTC. Its protein product is CASSPLGKGRQETQYF.

This chain joins TRBV7-6 and TRBJ2-1; D may be TRBD1 (6 bases). CDR3 length equals 16 residues. Germline V CDR1 and CDR2: SGHVS, FNYEAQ. V was shortened by 0 bases and J by 3 bases, with 12 bases between the two germline ends. The CDR3 DNA is TGTGCCAGCAGCTTAGCGCACAGGGTTGACTACAATGAGCAGTTCTTC. Protein product: CASSLAHRVDYNEQFF.

The chain carries TRBV10-3 and TRBJ2-2, with D perhaps being TRBD1 or TRBD2 (5 bases each). Germline V gene lookup returns CDR1 ENHRY and CDR2 SYGVKD. V shed 11 bases and J shed 0 bases, with 22 bases lying between them. The CDR3 spans 17 residues. This chain's CDR3 is CASLGTMLGANTGELFF. CDR3 nucleotides: TGTGCCTCCCTAGGAACGATGTTGGGGGCGAACACCGGGGAGCTGTTTTTT.

V usage is TRBV5-1 and J usage is TRBJ1-2; maybe TRBD1 (6 bases). The CDR3 is made up of 15 amino acids. Trimming removed 4 bases at V and 2 bases at J, with 15 bases between. Germline loops: CDR1 SGHRS, CDR2 YFSETQ. The CDR3 reads CASSPWPRGNYGYTF. In DNA form, the CDR3 reads TGCGCCAGCAGCCCTTGGCCAAGGGGGAACTATGGCTACACCTTC. The full variable domain, with the rest looked up from reference TRBV5-1 and TRBJ1-2, is KAGVTQTPRYLIKTRGQQVTLSCSPISGHRSVSWYQQTPGQGLQFLFEYFSETQRNKGNFPGRFSGRQFSNSRSEMNVSTLELGDSALYLCASSPWPRGNYGYTFGSGTRLTVV.

This clone was picked up one time. This chain connects TRBV19 to TRBJ2-5, with 11 bases fitting TRBD2. The V and J ends lost 8 bases and 5 bases, in that order; junction bases with no gene match: 7. The CDR3 is 14 amino acids. Germline assignment: CDR1 LNHDA and CDR2 SQIVND (reference sequence). CDR3 nucleotide sequence: TGTGCCAGTTCCACTAGCGGGAGATGGGAGACCCAGTACTTC. Amino acids: CASSTSGRWETQYF.

This clone was seen only once. The chain links TRBV7-2 to TRBJ2-4; 9 bases are shared with TRBD2. Germline-derived CDR1 and CDR2 are SGHTA and FQGNSA. This CDR3 region has 17 residues. The J segment lost 6 bases and the V segment lost 1 base, leaving 10 bases of the junction unmatched. DNA of the CDR3: TGTGCCAGCAGCTTAGAGTACGGCGGGAGGGCCTCAAACATTCAGTACTTC. It is translated as CASSLEYGGRASNIQYF.

This chain uses TRBV5-5 with TRBJ1-2; 7 bases agree with TRBD1. This CDR3 spans 13 amino acids. Germline CDR1 is SGHKS and CDR2 is YYEKEE (reference sequence). The V gene end was trimmed by 4 bases and the J gene end by 8 bases; junction bases not matched to a gene: 8. The CDR3: CASSQEGAGGYTF. The CDR3 DNA reads TGTGCCAGCAGCCAGGAGGGGGCTGGGGGCTACACCTTC. The complete variable domain, with remaining parts taken from reference TRBV5-5 and TRBJ1-2, reads DAGVTQSPTHLIKTRGQQVTLRCSPISGHKSVSWYQQVLGQGPQFIFQYYEKEERGRGNFPDRFSARQFPNYSSELNVNALLLGDSALYLCASSQEGAGGYTFGSGTRLTVV.

Regarding this clone: Other DNA sequences in this sample translate to the same CDR3. The chain combines TRBV14 with TRBJ2-3; D possibly uses TRBD1 or TRBD2 (5 bases each). V lost 3 bases, J lost 2 bases, and 9 bases lay in between. The CDR3 extends over 14 amino acids. The germline V gene encodes CDR1 SGHDN and CDR2 FVKESK. CDR3 protein: CASSQGRHTDTQYF. The DNA of the CDR3 is TGTGCCAGCAGCCAGGGACGGCACACAGATACGCAGTATTTT.

This chain joins TRBV11-3 and TRBJ2-7; the match to TRBD2 covers 10 bases. The CDR3 totals 15 residues. Germline loops: CDR1 SGHNT, CDR2 YENEEA. V trimming: 1 base; J trimming: 6 bases; junction bases outside the gene matches: 6. The CDR3 region is CASSLALAGVGEQYF. For the CDR3, the DNA is TGTGCCAGCAGCTTAGCCCTAGCGGGGGTTGGCGAGCAGTACTTC.

V usage is TRBV27 and J usage is TRBJ1-6, with D tentatively TRBD1 (5 bases). V was cut by 2 bases and J by 8 bases, with 16 bases left in between. Germline CDR1 is MNHEY and CDR2 is SMNVEV (reference sequence). This CDR3 contains 16 residues. In DNA, the CDR3 is TGTGCCAGCAGTTTAGTTAGGGGAGGATGGGATTCACCCCTCCACTTT. Protein product: CASSLVRGGWDSPLHF.

This chain connects TRBV5-1 to TRBJ1-1; a weak D match, TRBD1 (5 bases). CDR3 length: 15 amino acids. With 4 bases removed from V and 1 base from J, the gap between germline ends came to 14 bases. The V gene's germline CDR1 is SGHRS and CDR2 YFSETQ. The CDR3 spells CASSHGTLANTEAFF. CDR3 in DNA: TGCGCCAGCAGCCACGGGACCCTGGCGAACACTGAAGCTTTCTTT.

The V call is TRBV6-2 or TRBV6-3, the J call TRBJ2-7; 8 positions match TRBD2. The trim removed 4 bases at V and 7 bases at J, leaving 9 bases unmatched. This CDR3 contains 14 residues. The germline gives CDR1 MNHEY, CDR2 SVGEGT. The CDR3 region is CASSLAGPGMEQYF. DNA for the CDR3: TGTGCCAGCAGTTTAGCGGGGCCCGGAATGGAGCAGTACTTC.

The rearrangement joins TRBV30 to TRBJ1-5; 7 bases are shared with TRBD1. Per the germline V gene, CDR1 is GTSNPN and CDR2 is SVGIG (reference sequence). J lost 3 bases, V lost 0 bases, and 5 bases had no gene match. The CDR3 sequence is 15 residues long. The CDR3 DNA is TGTGCCTGGAGTGTACACGACAGGGACAATCAGCCCCAGCATTTT. Encoded protein: CAWSVHDRDNQPQHF.